The T cell receptor beta chain described here comes from a study of blood T cell repertoires in COVID-19. This clone has a single count. J gave up 2 bases and V 0 bases, and 6 bases lay outside the gene matches. The CDR3 runs to 16 residues. Germline assignment: CDR1 MNHEY and CDR2 SVGAGI. Assay used: immunoSEQ multiplex PCR; TCRdb lists only in-frame clones, some missing. The sample yields approximately 70,000 clones, approximately 92% seen once. Sample: peripheral blood. The sequence was obtained from a human donor with active COVID-19. The donor label of this sample is uncertain. The chain couples TRBV6-5 to TRBJ2-5; 7 nucleotides line up with TRBD1. CDR3 sequence (DNA): TGTGCCAGCAGTTACTCGGGCAGGGGGAAGCAAGAGACCCAGTACTTC. This translates into CASSYSGRGKQETQYF.